These 25 T cell receptor beta chains were sequenced from one sample in a study of blood T cells in healthy people across ages. The use of a sample-barcoded 5' primer and a J-beta primer mix characterized a second PCR of roughly 6 to 11 cycles. TCRdb fed the 5' RACE reads into MiXCR, producing one record per CDR3 protein. In the table there are 600,000 to 900,000 distinct CDR3 sequences, around 25% of which are singletons. This same sample was also taken into another study, of T cells of mothers and their children.

Sequencing was done on a sample of blood. Receptors originate from a boy aged 5-17 years in good health.

This sequence joins TRBV7-8 and TRBJ2-5, with 8 bases lining up with TRBD1. TRBJ2-1 matches the DNA end more closely, so the J call is doubtful. The CDR3 sequence is 14 residues long. Germline-derived CDR1 and CDR2 are SGHVS and FQNEAQ. The CDR3 DNA is TGTGCCAGCAGGCGTAGGACAGGGAAGAATGAGCAGTTCTTC. Protein product: CASRRRTGKNEQFF.

The chain carries TRBV20-1 and TRBJ2-1, with D possibly TRBD2 on 5 matching bases. Judging by the DNA end, TRBJ2-5 fits better; the J call may be wrong. Germline CDR1 DFQATT, CDR2 SNEGSKA (reference sequence). The CDR3 has 13 residues. CDR3 sequence (DNA): TGCAGTGCTAGTTATCCGGGGTTGGAGACCCAGTACTTC. Protein: CSASYPGLETQYF.

This clonotype was detected only a few times. The chain links TRBV29-1 to TRBJ2-3; D remains ambiguous. CDR3 size: 12 residues. Germline V gives CDR1 SQVTM, CDR2 ANQGSEA. Trimming left V 4 bases short and J 5 bases short, with 10 bases between. CDR3 in amino acids: CSVVPSGDTQYF. The DNA of the CDR3 is TGCAGCGTTGTACCCTCGGGAGATACGCAGTATTTT.

This clonotype was observed a handful of times. The chain has TRBV12-3 or TRBV12-4 and TRBJ1-5, with D possibly matching TRBD1 (6 bases). This CDR3 has 14 amino acids. V lost 5 bases, J lost 6 bases, and 14 bases lay in between. This chain's CDR3 is CASSPLRTVQPQHF. Here the CDR3 DNA reads TGTGCCAGCAGTCCATTAAGGACAGTTCAGCCCCAGCATTTT.

This clonotype turned up a few times. The genes are TRBV2 and TRBJ2-7, with 12 bases aligning to TRBD1. The CDR3 loop spans 15 amino acids. V was clipped by 5 bases and J by 5 bases; unmatched bases: 7. From germline, CDR1 is SNHLY and CDR2 FYNNEI. Here the CDR3 reads CASSFRDRGRNEQYF. The CDR3 bases are TGTGCCAGCAGTTTTAGGGACAGGGGGCGCAACGAGCAGTACTTC.

In its sample, this clonotype was seen once. J is TRBJ2-7 and V is TRBV24-1; the D is unclear. The germline V gene has CDR1 KGHDR and CDR2 SFDVKD. V was trimmed by 3 bases and J by 3 bases, leaving 11 bases between them. The CDR3 runs to 14 residues. The CDR3 region has the DNA TGTGCCACCAGTGATCCCCTGGCCAACTACGAGCAGTACTTC. Its protein is CATSDPLANYEQYF.

This clonotype was detected only once. The rearrangement joins TRBV6-6 to TRBJ1-5, with D perhaps matching TRBD1 (6 bases). Germline CDR1 is MNHNY and CDR2 is SVGAGI (reference sequence). Trimming left V 5 bases short and J 1 base short, with 15 bases between. The CDR3 is made up of 16 amino acids. For the CDR3, the DNA is TGTGCCAGCAGTCCGACAGGCCTTGGGAGCAATCAGCCCCAGCATTTT. Protein: CASSPTGLGSNQPQHF.

The rearrangement uses TRBV7-9 and TRBJ2-5; D is perhaps TRBD2 (6 bases). The DNA matches TRBJ2-1 better at its end, which makes the J call doubtful. The CDR3 length is 15 residues. Germline V CDR1 and CDR2: SEHNR, FQNEAQ (reference sequence). CDR3 sequence reads: CASSLSLGRGYEQFF. As DNA, the CDR3 is TGTGCCAGCAGCTTAAGCTTAGGACGGGGGTATGAGCAGTTCTTC.

V is TRBV27 and J is TRBJ1-2; perhaps TRBD1 as D (5 bases). Trimming left V 6 bases short and J 7 bases short, with 15 bases between. Germline CDR1 MNHEY, CDR2 SMNVEV (reference sequence). CDR3 length: 13 residues. CDR3 bases: TGTGCCAGCAGATCCCCGTTGGGGGGTGGCTACACCTTC. Its protein is CASRSPLGGGYTF.

This clonotype was observed a few times. The CDR3 reads CSATDRADGTDTQYF. The DNA for the CDR3 is TGCAGTGCTACGGACAGGGCCGATGGGACAGATACGCAGTATTTT. The chain joins TRBV20-1 to TRBJ2-3, with TRBD1 matching over 8 bases. The CDR3 totals 15 residues. Trimming took 4 bases from V and 3 from J; bases not matched to a gene: 9. Germline V gene sequence: CDR1 DFQATT, CDR2 SNEGSKA (reference sequence).

This clonotype was counted between two and nine times. The genes are TRBV20-1 and TRBJ2-5; 8 bases are a match to TRBD1. The V segment lost 5 bases and the J segment 5 bases; nucleotides outside the gene matches: 7. Per germline, CDR1 DFQATT and CDR2 SNEGSKA (reference sequence). The CDR3 contains 13 residues. In nucleotides, the CDR3 is TGCAGTGCTCCGCAGGGGGCAGGGGAGACCCAGTACTTC. Protein sequence: CSAPQGAGETQYF.

The chain links TRBV7-3 to TRBJ2-5, with TRBD2 matching over 9 bases. Trimming cost V 2 bases and J 5 bases; bases outside gene matches: 6. CDR3 length equals 15 residues. Germline V lookup: CDR1 SGHTA, CDR2 FQGTGA. The CDR3 spells CASSLVRGGRETQYF. Written as DNA, the CDR3 is TGTGCCAGCAGCTTAGTGCGGGGGGGCCGCGAGACCCAGTACTTC.

The J gene is TRBJ2-2, the V gene TRBV4-1, with D perhaps matching TRBD1 or TRBD2 (5 bases each). This CDR3 has 14 amino acids. CDR1 and CDR2 (germline): MGHRA, YSYEKL. V lost 4 bases and J lost 8, with 14 bases in between. The CDR3 sequence: CASSPHRGTGELFF. For the CDR3, the DNA is TGCGCCAGCAGCCCTCATAGAGGGACGGGGGAGCTGTTTTTT.

The rearrangement joins TRBV29-1 to TRBJ1-1; the D gene is possibly TRBD1 (5 bases). Germline V gene data show CDR1 as SQVTM and CDR2 as ANQGSEA. V was cut by 2 bases and J by 4 bases, with 11 bases left in between. This CDR3 is 13 amino acids long. The CDR3 coding sequence is TGCAGCGTTGAACCCGACAGCAGCACTGAAGCTTTCTTT. Its translation: CSVEPDSSTEAFF. Based on the CDR3 plus reference TRBV29-1 and TRBJ1-1, the full variable domain is SAVISQKPSRDICQRGTSLTIQCQVDSQVTMMFWYRQQPGQSLTLIATANQGSEATYESGFVIDKFPISRPNLTFSTLTVSNMSPEDSSIYLCSVEPDSSTEAFFGQGTRLTVV.

The chain links TRBV3-1 to TRBJ2-5; 8 bases are shared with TRBD2. Germline CDR1 and CDR2: LGHDT and YNNKEL (reference sequence). Losses at the gene ends were 3 bases for V and 4 bases for J; bases not matched to a gene: 7. The CDR3 sequence is 15 residues long. This chain's CDR3 is CASSQTLSGGETQYF. The CDR3 bases are TGTGCCAGCAGCCAGACCCTGAGCGGGGGAGAGACCCAGTACTTC.

The chain carries TRBV12-3 or TRBV12-4 and TRBJ2-7; no firm D call. Deletions cut 3 bases from V and 6 bases from J, with 9 bases between. This CDR3 spans 12 amino acids. The CDR3, as DNA: TGTGCCAGCAGTTTTCCAGAAACCGAGCAGTACTTC. Its protein is CASSFPETEQYF.

DNA for the CDR3: TGCAGTGCTAGACCCGTGGCAGAGACCCAACCGTACTTC. Translated: CSARPVAETQPYF. This rearrangement joins TRBV20-1 to TRBJ2-7; D unresolved. The length of the CDR3 is 13 residues. Germline V lookup: CDR1 DFQATT, CDR2 SNEGSKA (reference sequence). V lost 2 bases and J lost 12, with 20 bases in between.

This clonotype was observed a few times. The chain carries TRBV14 and TRBJ2-3; D not certain. The germline V and J ends were trimmed by 1 base and 5 bases, with 10 bases remaining between them. CDR3 length: 14 residues. Germline V CDR1 and CDR2: SGHDN, FVKESK. Here the CDR3 reads CASSQGPFGDTQYF. CDR3 DNA sequence: TGTGCCAGCAGCCAAGGGCCCTTCGGAGATACGCAGTATTTT.

The chain carries TRBV7-8 and TRBJ2-2, with 9 bases that match TRBD1. J was trimmed by 8 bases and V by 4 bases; bases with no gene match: 2. Looked up from germline, CDR1 is SGHVS and CDR2 is FQNEAQ. The CDR3 is 13 amino acids. CDR3 coding DNA: TGTGCCAGCAGCTCGGACAGGGGAGGGGAGCTGTTTTTT. The encoded protein is CASSSDRGGELFF.

This clonotype was counted a few times. The V and J genes are TRBV20-1 and TRBJ2-5, with 7 nucleotides matching TRBD2. J lost 1 base, V lost 5 bases, and 7 bases had no gene match. The CDR3 runs to 14 residues. Germline-derived CDR1 and CDR2 are DFQATT and SNEGSKA (reference sequence). The DNA for the CDR3 is TGCAGTGCTCGTCGACTAGCTCTCCAAGAGACCCAGTACTTC. Its translation: CSARRLALQETQYF.

This clonotype was observed a few times. This chain connects TRBV5-5 to TRBJ2-7; 9 bases are shared with TRBD2. Near its end, the DNA agrees better with TRBJ2-1, so the J call may be wrong. The CDR3 consists of 15 residues. In germline, CDR1 is SGHKS, CDR2 YYEKEE (reference sequence). DNA for the CDR3: TGTGCCAGCAGCTTACCTAGCGGGGTCCTCGGAGAGCAGTTCTTC. The encoded protein is CASSLPSGVLGEQFF.

This clonotype occurred a few times. The genes are TRBV24-1 and TRBJ2-1, with a possible D match to TRBD2 (6 bases). V lost 5 bases and J 1 base, leaving 14 bases between the germline ends. Germline V gene lookup returns CDR1 KGHDR and CDR2 SFDVKD. CDR3 length equals 16 residues. The chain's CDR3 is CATSAPGVGSYNEQFF. For the CDR3, the DNA is TGTGCCACCAGTGCCCCGGGGGTCGGATCCTACAATGAGCAGTTCTTC.

This clonotype was counted only a few times. The CDR3 loop is CASSEMGQVYGYTF. Here the CDR3 DNA reads TGTGCCAGCAGTGAAATGGGGCAGGTCTATGGCTACACCTTC. The rearrangement joins TRBV6-1 to TRBJ1-2, with D tentatively TRBD1 (5 bases). Germline V gene data show CDR1 as MNHNS and CDR2 as SASEGT. V was clipped by 2 bases and J by 4 bases, with 11 bases between them. The CDR3 has 14 residues.

This clonotype was detected only a few times. This chain joins TRBV6-5 and TRBJ1-2; D not resolved. The V gene's germline CDR1 is MNHEY and CDR2 SVGAGI. This CDR3 has 17 amino acids. Trimming removed 0 bases from V and 4 bases from J, with 18 bases in between. The CDR3 DNA sequence: TGTGCCAGCAGTTACTCGACCGCCGGCAGGACGGGCTATGGCTACACCTTC. It yields the protein CASSYSTAGRTGYGYTF.

V gene TRBV28 combines with J gene TRBJ2-3; D perhaps matches TRBD2 (6 bases). The CDR3 has 15 residues. Germline lookup yields CDR1 MDHEN and CDR2 SYDVKM. V lost 6 bases to trimming and J lost 2 bases, with 15 bases between them. For the CDR3, the DNA is TGTGCCAGCAGCCGGTTCGGAGGGCACACAGATACGCAGTATTTT. Its translation is CASSRFGGHTDTQYF.